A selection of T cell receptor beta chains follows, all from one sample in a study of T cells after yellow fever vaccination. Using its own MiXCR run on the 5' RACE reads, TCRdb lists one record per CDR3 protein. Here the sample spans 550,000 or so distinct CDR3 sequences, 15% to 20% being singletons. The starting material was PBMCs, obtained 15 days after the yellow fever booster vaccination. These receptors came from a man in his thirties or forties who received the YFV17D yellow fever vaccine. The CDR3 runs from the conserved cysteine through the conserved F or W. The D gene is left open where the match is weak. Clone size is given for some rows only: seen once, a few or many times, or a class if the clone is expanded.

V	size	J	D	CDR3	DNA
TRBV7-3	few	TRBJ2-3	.	CASSLGGSREDTQYF	TGTGCCAGCAGCTTAGGAGGATCCCGGGAGGATACGCAGTATTTT
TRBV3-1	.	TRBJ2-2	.	CASSQESGELFF	TGTGCCAGCAGCCAAGAGTCCGGGGAGCTGTTTTTT
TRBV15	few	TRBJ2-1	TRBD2	CATSRTRFHEQFF	TGTGCCACCAGCCGGACTAGGTTCCATGAGCAGTTCTTC
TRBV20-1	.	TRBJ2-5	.	CCARDSLATGVETQYF	TGCTGTGCTAGAGATAGTCTAGCCACGGGGGTAGAGACCCAGTACTTC
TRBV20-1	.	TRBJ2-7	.	CSASRAEEQYF	TGCAGTGCTTCCCGAGCGGAAGAGCAGTACTTC
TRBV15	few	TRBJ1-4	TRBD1	CATSRPDRANEKLFF	TGTGCCACCAGCAGGCCCGACAGGGCTAATGAAAAACTGTTTTTT
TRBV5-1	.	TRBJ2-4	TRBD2	CASSLSFTSAVKNIQYF	TGCGCCAGCAGCTTGTCCTTTACTAGCGCGGTCAAAAACATTCAGTACTTC
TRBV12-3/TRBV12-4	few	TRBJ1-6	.	CASSWGGFNSPLHF	TGTGCCAGCAGTTGGGGGGGATTCAATTCACCCCTCCACTTT
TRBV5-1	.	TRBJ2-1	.	CASSRLILSNEQFF	TGCGCCAGCAGCCGATTAATACTTTCCAATGAGCAGTTCTTC
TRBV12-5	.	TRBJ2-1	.	CASGSDPNNEQFF	TGTGCTAGTGGCTCTGACCCGAACAATGAGCAGTTCTTC
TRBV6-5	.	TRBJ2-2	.	CASSYSRTLGELFF	TGTGCCAGCAGTTACTCGAGGACCCTTGGGGAGCTGTTTTTT
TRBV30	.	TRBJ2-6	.	CAWRVAGANVLTF	TGTGCCTGGAGGGTGGCTGGGGCCAACGTCCTGACTTTC
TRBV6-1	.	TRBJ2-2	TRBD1	CASRPPRDRVGELFF	TGTGCCAGCAGGCCCCCCCGGGACAGGGTTGGGGAGCTGTTTTTT
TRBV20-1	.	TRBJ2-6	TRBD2	CSAGGVLAGDLNSGANVLTF	TGCAGTGCTGGGGGGGTCCTAGCGGGAGATCTTAACTCTGGGGCCAACGTCCTGACTTTC
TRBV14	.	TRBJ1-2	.	CASSQDENVYGYTF	TGTGCCAGCAGCCAAGATGAGAATGTCTATGGCTACACCTTC
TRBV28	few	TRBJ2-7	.	CASSSIYSAYEQYF	TGTGCCAGCAGTTCAATTTACAGCGCCTACGAGCAGTACTTC
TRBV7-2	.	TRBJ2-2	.	CASSSPALELFF	TGTGCCAGCAGCTCTCCAGCGTTGGAGCTGTTTTTT
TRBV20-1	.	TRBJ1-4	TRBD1	CSASGQGTGGRKLFF	TGCAGTGCTAGTGGCCAAGGGACAGGGGGGAGAAAACTGTTTTTT
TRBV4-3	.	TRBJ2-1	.	CASSQVPGDSIYNEQFF	TGCGCCAGCAGCCAAGTTCCTGGGGACTCCATTTACAATGAGCAGTTCTTC
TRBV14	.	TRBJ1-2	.	CASSRRTEDNYGYTF	TGTGCCAGCAGCCGCCGGACGGAAGATAACTATGGCTACACCTTC
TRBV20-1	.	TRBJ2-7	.	CSARPNQPSYEQYF	TGCAGTGCGAGGCCCAATCAGCCGTCCTACGAGCAGTACTTC
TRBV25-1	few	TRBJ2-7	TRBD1	CASSVPDRAISYEQYF	TGTGCCAGCAGTGTTCCCGACAGGGCAATCTCCTACGAGCAGTACTTC
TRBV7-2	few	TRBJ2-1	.	CASSLSAAGYNEQFF	TGTGCCAGCAGCCTCAGTGCGGCGGGGTACAATGAGCAGTTCTTC
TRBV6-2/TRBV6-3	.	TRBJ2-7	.	CASVPGVGPGYYEQYF	TGTGCCAGCGTCCCGGGTGTGGGACCCGGATACTACGAGCAGTACTTC
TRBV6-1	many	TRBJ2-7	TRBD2	CASSQGLAGGYEQYF	TGTGCCAGCAGTCAGGGACTAGCGGGAGGGTACGAGCAGTACTTC
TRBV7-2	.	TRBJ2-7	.	CASSTVGTSYEQYF	TGTGCCAGCAGTACGGTTGGCACTTCCTACGAGCAGTACTTC
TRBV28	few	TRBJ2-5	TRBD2	CASSFQAGGGETQYF	TGTGCCAGCAGTTTTCAGGCGGGAGGTGGAGAGACCCAGTACTTC
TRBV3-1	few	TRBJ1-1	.	CASTETVFNTEAFF	TGTGCCAGCACGGAGACAGTCTTTAACACTGAAGCTTTCTTT
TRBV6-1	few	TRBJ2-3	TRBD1	CASSEDRGRRDTQYF	TGTGCCAGCAGTGAAGACAGGGGGCGCAGAGATACGCAGTATTTT
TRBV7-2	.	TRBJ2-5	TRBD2	CASSSVSSGLGETQYF	TGTGCCAGCAGCTCCGTTTCTAGCGGTCTCGGGGAGACCCAGTACTTC
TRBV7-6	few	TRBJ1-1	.	CASSPQQGTNTEAFF	TGTGCCAGCAGCCCCCAGCAGGGGACGAACACTGAAGCTTTCTTT
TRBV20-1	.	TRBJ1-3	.	CSACPFGSLGNTIYF	TGCAGTGCTTGCCCCTTCGGCAGCCTTGGAAACACCATATATTTT
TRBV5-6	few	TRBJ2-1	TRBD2	CASSSKQLTSGRIFEQFF	TGTGCCAGCAGCTCAAAGCAACTGACTAGCGGGAGGATCTTTGAGCAGTTCTTC
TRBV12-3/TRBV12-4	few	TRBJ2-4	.	CASSEPHQTGTDIQYF	TGTGCCAGCAGCGAACCCCATCAAACAGGGACCGACATTCAGTACTTC
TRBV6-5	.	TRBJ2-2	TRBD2	CASSFTSGRAGELFF	TGTGCCAGCAGCTTTACTAGCGGGAGGGCCGGGGAGCTGTTTTTT
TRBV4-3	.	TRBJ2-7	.	CASSQGQGGIYEQYF	TGCGCCAGCAGCCAAGGACAGGGAGGAATTTACGAGCAGTACTTC
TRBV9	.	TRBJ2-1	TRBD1	CASSVALLQGQDEQFF	TGTGCCAGCAGCGTAGCCTTGTTACAGGGGCAGGATGAGCAGTTCTTC
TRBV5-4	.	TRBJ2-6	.	CASTLGLGAPSSGANVLTF	TGTGCCAGCACCTTAGGTTTAGGGGCCCCCTCCTCTGGGGCCAACGTCCTGACTTTC
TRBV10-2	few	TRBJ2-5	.	CASSESASMSQETQYF	TGCGCCAGCAGTGAGTCGGCCTCGATGAGCCAGGAGACCCAGTACTTC
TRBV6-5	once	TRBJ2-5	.	CASSYLKPEETQYF	TGTGCCAGCAGTTACTTGAAGCCCGAAGAGACCCAGTACTTC
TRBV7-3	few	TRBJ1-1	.	CASSLLRATEAFF	TGTGCCAGCAGCTTACTCAGGGCTACTGAAGCTTTCTTT
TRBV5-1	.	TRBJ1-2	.	CASSYDRSYGYTF	TGCGCCAGCAGCTACGACAGGAGTTATGGCTACACCTTC
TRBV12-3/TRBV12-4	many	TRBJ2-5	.	CASSAGIGETQYF	TGTGCCAGCAGCGCAGGGATAGGAGAGACCCAGTACTTC
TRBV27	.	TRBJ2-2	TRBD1	CASSLGGRGPYTGELFF	TGTGCCAGCAGTTTGGGGGGCAGGGGGCCCTACACCGGGGAGCTGTTTTTT
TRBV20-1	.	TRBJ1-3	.	CSARAGGSGNTIYF	TGCAGTGCTAGAGCGGGTGGCTCTGGAAACACCATATATTTT
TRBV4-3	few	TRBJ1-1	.	CASSQERGVNTEAFF	TGCGCCAGCAGCCAAGAAAGGGGGGTGAACACTGAAGCTTTCTTT
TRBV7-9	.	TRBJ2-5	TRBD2	CASSLKLAGAETQYF	TGTGCCAGCAGCTTGAAACTAGCGGGAGCAGAGACCCAGTACTTC
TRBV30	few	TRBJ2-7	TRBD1	CAWRGGQNAYEQYF	TGTGCCTGGAGAGGGGGACAGAATGCCTACGAGCAGTACTTC
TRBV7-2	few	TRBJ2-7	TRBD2	CASSPIAGGPYEQYF	TGTGCCAGCAGCCCCATAGCGGGAGGACCGTACGAGCAGTACTTC
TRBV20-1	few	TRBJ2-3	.	CSATRDSHSDTQYF	TGCAGTGCTACCCGGGACTCGCACTCAGATACGCAGTATTTT
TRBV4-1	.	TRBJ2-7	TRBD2	CASSLSGLTNEQYF	TGCGCCAGCAGCCTGTCGGGACTAACCAACGAGCAGTACTTC
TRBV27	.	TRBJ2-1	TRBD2	CASSPRTGLAGSYNEQFF	TGTGCCAGCAGTCCTAGAACGGGACTAGCGGGCTCCTACAATGAGCAGTTCTTC
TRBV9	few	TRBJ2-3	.	CASKRTKSPFLISTDTQYF	TGTGCCAGCAAGCGAACTAAATCTCCATTCCTGATCAGCACAGATACGCAGTATTTT
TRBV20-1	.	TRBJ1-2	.	CSASGVGYTF	TGCAGTGCTAGTGGGGTTGGCTACACCTTC
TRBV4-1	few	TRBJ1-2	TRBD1	CASSQGKVGTGAGGYTF	TGCGCCAGCAGCCAAGGGAAGGTCGGGACAGGGGCGGGGGGCTACACCTTC